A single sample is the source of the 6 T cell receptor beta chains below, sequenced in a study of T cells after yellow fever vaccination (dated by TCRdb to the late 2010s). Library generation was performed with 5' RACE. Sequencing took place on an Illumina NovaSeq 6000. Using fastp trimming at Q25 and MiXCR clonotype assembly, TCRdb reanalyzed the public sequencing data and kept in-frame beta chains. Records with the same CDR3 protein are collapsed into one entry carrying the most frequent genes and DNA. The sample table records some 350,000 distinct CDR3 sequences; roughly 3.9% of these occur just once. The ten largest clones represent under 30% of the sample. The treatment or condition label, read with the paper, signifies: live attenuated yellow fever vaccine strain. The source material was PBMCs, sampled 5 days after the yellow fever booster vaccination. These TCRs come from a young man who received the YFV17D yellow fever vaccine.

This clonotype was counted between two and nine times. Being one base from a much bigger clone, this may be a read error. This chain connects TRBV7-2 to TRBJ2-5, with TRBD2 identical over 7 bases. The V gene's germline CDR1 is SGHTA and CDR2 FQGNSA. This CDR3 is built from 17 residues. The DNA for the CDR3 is TGTGCCATCAGCCGGATGTTGTTGACGGGGGGAGGGGAGACCCAGTACTTC. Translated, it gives CAISRMLLTGGGETQYF.

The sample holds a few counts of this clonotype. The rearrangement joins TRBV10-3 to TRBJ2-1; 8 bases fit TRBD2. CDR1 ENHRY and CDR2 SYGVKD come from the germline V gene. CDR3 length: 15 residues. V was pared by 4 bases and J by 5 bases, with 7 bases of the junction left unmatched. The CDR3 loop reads CAISVVAGRNNEQFF. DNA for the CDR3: TGTGCCATCAGTGTGGTAGCGGGGAGGAACAATGAGCAGTTCTTC.

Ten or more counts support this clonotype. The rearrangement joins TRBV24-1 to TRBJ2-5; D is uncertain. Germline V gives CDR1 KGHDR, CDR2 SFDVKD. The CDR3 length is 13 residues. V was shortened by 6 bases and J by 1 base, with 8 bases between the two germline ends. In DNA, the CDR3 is TGTGCCACCAGTAGGACCTTCCAAGAGACCCAGTACTTC. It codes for CATSRTFQETQYF.

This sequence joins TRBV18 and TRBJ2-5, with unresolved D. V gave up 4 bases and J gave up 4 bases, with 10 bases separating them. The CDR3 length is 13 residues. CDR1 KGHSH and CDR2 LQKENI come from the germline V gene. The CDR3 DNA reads TGTGCCAGCTCACAGGGATCGGCAGAGACCCAGTACTTC. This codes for CASSQGSAETQYF.

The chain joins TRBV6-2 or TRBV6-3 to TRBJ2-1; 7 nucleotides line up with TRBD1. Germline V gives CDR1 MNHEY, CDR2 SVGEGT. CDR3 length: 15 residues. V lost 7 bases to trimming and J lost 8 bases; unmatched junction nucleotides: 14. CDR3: CASILGDSWQDEQFF. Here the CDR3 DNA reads TGTGCCAGCATCCTAGGGGACAGCTGGCAAGATGAGCAGTTCTTC.

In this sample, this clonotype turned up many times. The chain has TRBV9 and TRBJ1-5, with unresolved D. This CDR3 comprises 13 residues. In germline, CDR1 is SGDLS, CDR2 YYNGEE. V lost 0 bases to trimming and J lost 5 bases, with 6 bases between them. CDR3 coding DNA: TGTGCCAGCAGCGTAGACAGCTATCAGCCCCAGCATTTT. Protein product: CASSVDSYQPQHF.